The clone carrying this T cell receptor (beta chain) was seen only a few times. Its antigen remains unknown. The entry originates in a study of regulatory T cells in long-lasting Graves disease. Germline assignment: CDR1 SGHVS and CDR2 FQNEAQ. The V segment lost 4 bases and the J segment 6 bases; nucleotides outside the gene matches: 13. The CDR3 length is 16 residues. The study, taken as a whole, reports: Persistent disease favored TRBV28, TRBJ1-2 and TRBJ2-5. Only peripheral blood was studied, not thyroid tissue. Persistent Graves' patients showed reduced TCR diversity versus newly diagnosed patients.

The time point: persistent/refractory GD, antithyroid drugs over 5 years with positive TRAb. PBMC-derived RNA was used for the TCR library. Library construction for TCR beta used iRepertoire HTBI primers and Arm-PCR of CDR3 regions. MiXCR, applied by TCRdb to the multiplex PCR reads, yields one record per CDR3 protein. The sample yields 350,000 to 450,000 distinct CDR3 sequences, roughly 21% seen once. The V gene is TRBV7-8, the J gene TRBJ1-2, with 8 bases matching TRBD1. Sequencing was performed on peripheral blood mononuclear cells (PBMCs), taken when the disease was refractory, from a patient treated with antithyroid drugs. This TCR was recovered from a female donor with Graves disease. CDR3 protein: CASSSPPLGQGHGYTF. The CDR3 nucleotides are TGTGCCAGCAGCTCCCCTCCCCTAGGACAGGGCCATGGCTACACCTTC. Full variable domain (remainder filled in from reference TRBV7-8 and TRBJ1-2): GAGVSQSPRYKVAKRGQDVALRCDPISGHVSLFWYQQALGQGPEFLTYFQNEAQLDKSGLPSDRFFAERPEGSVSTLKIQRTQQEDSAVYLCASSSPPLGQGHGYTFGSGTRLTVV.